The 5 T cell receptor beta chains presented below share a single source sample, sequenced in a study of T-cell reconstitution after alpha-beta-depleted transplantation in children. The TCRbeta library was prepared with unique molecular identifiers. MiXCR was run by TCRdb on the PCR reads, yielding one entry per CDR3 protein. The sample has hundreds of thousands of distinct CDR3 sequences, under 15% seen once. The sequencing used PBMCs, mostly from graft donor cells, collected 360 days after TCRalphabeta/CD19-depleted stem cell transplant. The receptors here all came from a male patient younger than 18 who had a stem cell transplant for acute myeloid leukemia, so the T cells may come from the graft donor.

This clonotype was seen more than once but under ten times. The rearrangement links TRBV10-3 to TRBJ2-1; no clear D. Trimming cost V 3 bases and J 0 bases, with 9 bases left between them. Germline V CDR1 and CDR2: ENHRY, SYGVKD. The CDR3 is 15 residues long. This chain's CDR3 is CAISDGFPSYNEQFF. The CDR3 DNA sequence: TGTGCCATCAGTGACGGATTTCCCTCCTACAATGAGCAGTTCTTC.

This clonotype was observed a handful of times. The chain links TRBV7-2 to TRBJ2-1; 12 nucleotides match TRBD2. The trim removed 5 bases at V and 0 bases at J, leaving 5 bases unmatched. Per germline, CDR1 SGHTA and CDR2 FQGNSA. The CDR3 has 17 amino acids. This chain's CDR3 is CASSPWTSGDSYNEQFF. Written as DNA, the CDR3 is TGTGCCAGCAGCCCTTGGACTAGCGGGGACTCCTACAATGAGCAGTTCTTC.

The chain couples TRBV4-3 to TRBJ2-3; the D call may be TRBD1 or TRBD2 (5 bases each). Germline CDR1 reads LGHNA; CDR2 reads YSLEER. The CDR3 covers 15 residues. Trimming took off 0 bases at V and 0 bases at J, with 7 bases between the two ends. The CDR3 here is CASSQDGASTDTQYF. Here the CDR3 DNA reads TGCGCCAGCAGCCAAGACGGGGCAAGCACAGATACGCAGTATTTT.

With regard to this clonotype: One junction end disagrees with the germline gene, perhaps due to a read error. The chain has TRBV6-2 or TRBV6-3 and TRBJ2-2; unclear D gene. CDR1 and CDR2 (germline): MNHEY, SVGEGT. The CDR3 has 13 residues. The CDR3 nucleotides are TGTGCCAGCAGTGACTCAGTGGCCGGGGAGCTGTTTTTT. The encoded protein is CASSDSVAGELFF.

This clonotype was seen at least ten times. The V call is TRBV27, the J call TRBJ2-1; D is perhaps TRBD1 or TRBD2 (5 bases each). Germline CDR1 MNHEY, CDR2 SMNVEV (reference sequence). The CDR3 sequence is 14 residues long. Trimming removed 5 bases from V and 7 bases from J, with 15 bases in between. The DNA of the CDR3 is TGTGCCAGCAGTCAGGGACGGACTCTGAATGAGCAGTTCTTC. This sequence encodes CASSQGRTLNEQFF.